The 32 T cell receptor beta chains listed next were all sequenced from one sample in a study of T cells after somatic rescue of genetic block. TCRdb's copy holds only in-frame clones and misses some; the assay was immunoSEQ multiplex PCR. Of roughly 65,000 clones detected, less than 95% appear once; the ten largest clones hold 2.5% to 3.5%. The sequenced sample consisted of peripheral blood mononuclear cells (PBMCs). These TCRs come from a man aged 35 to 55.

The V gene is TRBV2, the J gene TRBJ2-7, with unresolved D. Germline loops: CDR1 SNHLY, CDR2 FYNNEI. The CDR3 spans 11 residues. Trimming pared 8 bases from V and 2 bases from J, leaving 7 bases between. CDR3 sequence: CASGRAYEQYF. DNA for the CDR3: TGTGCCAGCGGGCGTGCCTACGAGCAGTACTTC.

This clone occurred once. This chain links TRBV11-3 with TRBJ2-2; 9 bases match TRBD1. This CDR3 is built from 15 residues. Germline V gives CDR1 SGHNT, CDR2 YENEEA. V lost 5 bases to trimming and J lost 5 bases; unmatched junction nucleotides: 6. This chain's CDR3 is CASSRGTGWTGELFF. DNA of the CDR3: TGTGCCAGCAGCCGGGGGACAGGGTGGACCGGGGAGCTGTTTTTT.

J is TRBJ2-5 and V is TRBV7-9; either TRBD1 or TRBD2 may supply D (5 bases each). Per the germline V gene, CDR1 is SEHNR and CDR2 is FQNEAQ (reference sequence). This CDR3 is built from 13 residues. Trimming removed 9 bases from V and 3 bases from J, with 14 bases in between. The chain's CDR3 is CASRLGVKETQYF. The CDR3, as DNA: TGTGCCAGTAGACTGGGGGTTAAAGAGACCCAGTACTTC.

V gene TRBV5-5 combines with J gene TRBJ2-1, with 7 bases that match TRBD2. The germline V gene has CDR1 SGHKS and CDR2 YYEKEE (reference sequence). Trimming took 1 base from V and 6 from J; bases not matched to a gene: 1. The CDR3 spans 13 residues. CDR3 protein: CASSLTGGNEQFF. The CDR3 DNA reads as TGTGCCAGCAGCTTGACGGGAGGCAATGAGCAGTTCTTC.

This sequence joins TRBV19 and TRBJ2-2; D possibly corresponds to TRBD2 (5 bases). Trimming took 3 bases from V and 5 from J, leaving 7 bases between them. Germline V gene sequence: CDR1 LNHDA, CDR2 SQIVND (reference sequence). The CDR3 runs 13 residues. The CDR3 DNA sequence: TGTGCCAGTAGTATCCGGGGAACCGGGGAGCTGTTTTTT. Encoded protein: CASSIRGTGELFF.

The rearrangement uses TRBV27 and TRBJ2-7; 12 positions agree with TRBD1. Germline CDR1 reads MNHEY; CDR2 reads SMNVEV (reference sequence). With V trimmed by 6 bases and J by 2 bases, 11 bases remained unmatched. The CDR3 has 17 residues. The CDR3 loop reads CASSTPGTGGETYEQYF. CDR3 nucleotides: TGTGCCAGCAGCACCCCCGGGACAGGGGGCGAAACCTACGAGCAGTACTTC.

The chain is built from TRBV11-2 and TRBJ2-4, with 9 bases fitting TRBD2. The germline V gene has CDR1 SGHAT and CDR2 FQNNGV. The CDR3 length is 16 residues. Trimming at V came to 5 bases and at J to 2 bases, leaving 7 bases not matched to a gene. In nucleotides, the CDR3 is TGTGCCAGCAGCCAGAGAGGGACTAGCACCAAAAACATTCAGTACTTC. Protein sequence: CASSQRGTSTKNIQYF.

The rearrangement uses TRBV6-6 and TRBJ2-5, with D perhaps TRBD1 or TRBD2 (5 bases each). The CDR3 has 15 residues. V lost 5 bases, J lost 3 bases, and 16 bases lay in between. From germline, CDR1 is MNHNY and CDR2 SVGAGI (reference sequence). This chain's CDR3 is CASSRLGTAEETQYF. The CDR3 DNA reads as TGTGCCAGCAGTCGTCTAGGGACGGCGGAAGAGACCCAGTACTTC.

The chain recombines TRBV9 with TRBJ2-3; 11 bases are a match to TRBD2. CDR3 size: 15 residues. V was pared by 3 bases and J by 4 bases, with 4 bases of the junction left unmatched. CDR1 is SGDLS, CDR2 YYNGEE, per germline. The CDR3 here is CASSDTSGSPDTQYF. CDR3 DNA sequence: TGTGCCAGCAGCGACACTAGCGGGAGCCCAGATACGCAGTATTTT. The full variable domain, its missing parts supplied by reference TRBV9 and TRBJ2-3, is DSGVTQTPKHLITATGQRVTLRCSPRSGDLSVYWYQQSLDQGLQFLIQYYNGEERAKGNILERFSAQQFPDLHSELNLSSLELGDSALYFCASSDTSGSPDTQYFGPGTRLTVL.

The V and J genes are TRBV27 and TRBJ1-1, with TRBD1 matching 7 bases. Germline lookup yields CDR1 MNHEY and CDR2 SMNVEV (reference sequence). J lost 0 bases, V lost 7 bases, and 5 bases had no gene match. The length of the CDR3 is 14 residues. The CDR3 region has the DNA TGTGCCAGCACAGGGGGGCGCATGAACACTGAAGCTTTCTTT. Residues: CASTGGRMNTEAFF.

The rearrangement joins TRBV5-6 to TRBJ2-3, with D perhaps TRBD1 (6 bases). Trimming took 4 bases from V and 4 from J, leaving 10 bases between them. The CDR3 has 13 amino acids. Germline V CDR1 and CDR2: SGHDT, YYEEEE. The CDR3: CASSVTGPDTQYF. CDR3 DNA: TGTGCCAGCAGCGTTACAGGGCCAGATACGCAGTATTTT.

The V and J genes are TRBV2 and TRBJ2-1, with 10 bases matching TRBD2. The junction had 7 bases not matched to a gene; V was cut back by 7 bases and J by 4 bases. Germline CDR1 and CDR2: SNHLY and FYNNEI. The CDR3 contains 15 residues. This chain's CDR3 is CASIRGLADYNEQFF. As DNA, the CDR3 is TGTGCCAGCATCCGTGGACTAGCGGATTACAATGAGCAGTTCTTC.

The chain carries TRBV5-1 and TRBJ1-1, with TRBD1 matching 8 bases. This CDR3 has 16 residues. The germline V gene has CDR1 SGHRS and CDR2 YFSETQ. Trimming took 1 base from V and 1 from J; bases not matched to a gene: 6. The CDR3 spells CASSLRPGGTNTEAFF. For the CDR3, the DNA is TGCGCCAGCAGCTTGAGGCCAGGGGGCACGAACACTGAAGCTTTCTTT.

DNA of the CDR3: TGTGCCAGTAGAGTGACAGGGGTCGAGACCCAGTACTTC. Amino acid sequence: CASRVTGVETQYF. V and J are TRBV19 and TRBJ2-5; TRBD1 agrees at 8 bases. V gave up 6 bases and J gave up 5 bases; unmatched junction bases: 5. The V gene's germline CDR1 is LNHDA and CDR2 SQIVND (reference sequence). The CDR3 is 13 amino acids.

CDR3 bases: TGCAGTGCTAGGGGGCCCTATGGCTACACCTTC. This codes for CSARGPYGYTF. The rearrangement joins TRBV20-1 to TRBJ1-2; D is perhaps TRBD1 (5 bases). Germline loops: CDR1 DFQATT, CDR2 SNEGSKA (reference sequence). Trimming removed 3 bases from V and 4 bases from J, with 6 bases in between. This CDR3 region has 11 residues.

This chain joins TRBV19 and TRBJ2-3; D is uncertain. This CDR3 comprises 12 residues. V was shortened by 6 bases and J by 2 bases, with 6 bases between the two germline ends. Germline V lookup: CDR1 LNHDA, CDR2 SQIVND (reference sequence). The CDR3 spells CASSPNTDTQYF. The CDR3 bases are TGTGCCAGTAGCCCAAACACAGATACGCAGTATTTT.

This chain connects TRBV2 to TRBJ2-7; D remains ambiguous. V gave up 1 base and J gave up 5 bases, with 12 bases separating them. Germline CDR1 SNHLY, CDR2 FYNNEI. CDR3 length equals 14 residues. DNA for the CDR3: TGTGCCAGCAGTGAAGAGGGCCTTTTTCACGAGCAGTACTTC. It encodes CASSEEGLFHEQYF. Drawing the rest from reference TRBV2 and TRBJ2-7, the complete variable domain is EPEVTQTPSHQVTQMGQEVILRCVPISNHLYFYWYRQILGQKVEFLVSFYNNEISEKSEIFDDQFSVERPDGSNFTLKIRSTKLEDSAMYFCASSEEGLFHEQYFGPGTRLTVT.

This chain joins TRBV7-2 and TRBJ1-1, with a tentative D call TRBD1 (5 bases). CDR1 and CDR2 from the germline V gene are SGHTA and FQGNSA. V lost 1 base, J lost 7 bases, and 13 bases lay in between. The CDR3 runs to 14 residues. CDR3 DNA sequence: TGTGCCAGCAGCTTAGAGCAGGGCTTCGGTGAAGCTTTCTTT. Its translation is CASSLEQGFGEAFF.

This chain connects TRBV5-4 to TRBJ1-1, with D possibly matching TRBD1 (6 bases). The V gene's germline CDR1 is SGHNT and CDR2 YYREEE (reference sequence). The ends were cut back, 0 bases at V and 7 bases at J, with 13 bases in the middle. CDR3 length: 14 residues. CDR3 bases: TGTGCCAGCAGCTTGGCCGAGGGGGGTGGTGAAGCTTTCTTT. As protein: CASSLAEGGGEAFF.

The chain employs TRBV28 and TRBJ1-2; weak D call: TRBD1 (6 bases). The germline V and J ends were trimmed by 4 bases and 4 bases, with 10 bases remaining between them. The CDR3 contains 13 residues. CDR1 is MDHEN, CDR2 SYDVKM, per germline. CDR3 protein: CASSYTGLYGYTF. The CDR3 region has the DNA TGTGCCAGCAGTTATACAGGGCTCTATGGCTACACCTTC.

The chain links TRBV6-5 to TRBJ2-1; possible D gene TRBD1, 5 bases. The V and J ends lost 5 bases and 4 bases respectively, with 15 bases between them. The V gene's germline CDR1 is MNHEY and CDR2 SVGAGI. CDR3 size: 15 residues. CDR3 nucleotide sequence: TGTGCCAGCAGTCCGGACATCCCGTCTTACAATGAGCAGTTCTTC. It yields the protein CASSPDIPSYNEQFF.

The V and J genes are TRBV19 and TRBJ1-5; perhaps TRBD1 as D (6 bases). The CDR3 has 15 amino acids. V was cut by 5 bases and J by 6 bases, with 17 bases left in between. Germline CDR1 reads LNHDA; CDR2 reads SQIVND (reference sequence). The CDR3 is CASSPPEEGGQPQHF. Written as DNA, the CDR3 is TGTGCCAGTAGTCCCCCGGAGGAGGGGGGTCAGCCCCAGCATTTT.

This chain links TRBV30 with TRBJ1-6; 10 nucleotides line up with TRBD1. In germline, CDR1 is GTSNPN, CDR2 SVGIG (reference sequence). The CDR3 is 13 residues long. V was clipped by 1 base and J by 10 bases; unmatched bases: 1. CDR3 in amino acids: CAWSGGQGSPLHF. The CDR3 DNA reads TGTGCCTGGAGTGGGGGACAGGGGTCACCCCTCCACTTT.

The V gene is TRBV11-2, the J gene TRBJ2-5; D perhaps matches TRBD2 (6 bases). V shed 1 base and J shed 5 bases, with 11 bases lying between them. The CDR3 is 14 amino acids. Germline V gene sequence: CDR1 SGHAT, CDR2 FQNNGV. CDR3 bases: TGTGCCAGCAGCTTAGTGGCTAGCGCCGAGACCCAGTACTTC. Protein product: CASSLVASAETQYF.

The CDR3 DNA reads as TGTGCCAGCAGTTGGAGCGGGAGCGGTGAGCAGTTCTTC. Translation gives CASSWSGSGEQFF. The chain uses TRBV7-9 and TRBJ2-1, with TRBD2 matching 8 bases. J gave up 9 bases and V 6 bases, and 7 bases lay outside the gene matches. The CDR3 has 13 amino acids. The germline gives CDR1 SEHNR, CDR2 FQNEAQ (reference sequence). Drawing the rest from reference TRBV7-9 and TRBJ2-1, the complete variable domain is DTGVSQNPRHKITKRGQNVTFRCDPISEHNRLYWYRQTLGQGPEFLTYFQNEAQLEKSRLLSDRFSAERPKGSFSTLEIQRTEQGDSAMYLCASSWSGSGEQFFGPGTRLTVL.

The chain carries TRBV13 and TRBJ1-2; D remains unclear. The length of the CDR3 is 14 residues. Germline V gives CDR1 PRHDT, CDR2 FYEKMQ (reference sequence). V lost 7 bases and J lost 4, with 16 bases in between. CDR3 nucleotides: TGTGCCAGCACGCCAAGGTGGCCAGGCTATGGCTACACCTTC. Residues: CASTPRWPGYGYTF.

The chain has TRBV5-1 and TRBJ1-6; 9 nucleotides align to TRBD1. There are 15 residues in the CDR3. Trimming cost V 4 bases and J 6 bases; bases outside gene matches: 5. Germline V lookup: CDR1 SGHRS, CDR2 YFSETQ. The CDR3 region is CASSPGQGINSPLHF. In nucleotides, the CDR3 is TGCGCCAGCAGCCCCGGACAGGGGATTAATTCACCCCTCCACTTT.

The chain employs TRBV11-2 and TRBJ1-5; 9 bases fit TRBD1. The CDR3 runs to 16 residues. CDR1 is SGHAT and CDR2 is FQNNGV in the germline V gene. V gave up 5 bases and J gave up 2 bases; unmatched junction bases: 7. This chain's CDR3 is CASSKSQGARNQPQHF. In DNA form, the CDR3 reads TGTGCCAGCAGCAAGTCACAGGGGGCCCGCAATCAGCCCCAGCATTTT. Variable domain in full (rest from reference TRBV11-2 and TRBJ1-5): EAGVAQSPRYKIIEKRQSVAFWCNPISGHATLYWYQQILGQGPKLLIQFQNNGVVDDSQLPKDRFSAERLKGVDSTLKIQPAKLEDSAVYLCASSKSQGARNQPQHFGDGTRLSIL.

This CDR3 is CASSLLAGGRHEQFF. The DNA of the CDR3 is TGTGCCAGCAGCTTACTAGCGGGAGGGAGACATGAGCAGTTCTTC. The rearrangement links TRBV7-9 to TRBJ2-1; 12 nucleotides agree with TRBD2. The CDR3 is 15 amino acids. The ends lost 2 bases at V and 8 bases at J; junction bases unmatched: 4. The germline V gene encodes CDR1 SEHNR and CDR2 FQNEAQ (reference sequence).

This chain connects TRBV28 to TRBJ1-5; maybe TRBD1 (5 bases). V was trimmed by 2 bases and J by 4 bases, leaving 9 bases between them. Germline V gene data show CDR1 as MDHEN and CDR2 as SYDVKM. There are 14 residues in the CDR3. The CDR3 DNA follows: TGTGCCAGCAGTTTACCCAGGGCGAATCAGCCCCAGCATTTT. Protein product: CASSLPRANQPQHF.

The rearrangement joins TRBV9 to TRBJ2-1, with 7 bases fitting TRBD1. V gave up 0 bases and J gave up 0 bases; unmatched junction bases: 3. Germline values: CDR1 SGDLS, CDR2 YYNGEE. The length of the CDR3 is 16 residues. Here the CDR3 DNA reads TGTGCCAGCAGCGTAGCAGGGGACAGCTCCTACAATGAGCAGTTCTTC. It codes for CASSVAGDSSYNEQFF.

This rearrangement joins TRBV27 to TRBJ2-2, with TRBD2 matching over 10 bases. J lost 1 base, V lost 2 bases, and 7 bases had no gene match. Germline CDR1 reads MNHEY; CDR2 reads SMNVEV (reference sequence). The CDR3 runs to 18 residues. CDR3: CASSLRSGRVVNTGELFF. The CDR3 nucleotides are TGTGCCAGCAGTTTAAGGAGCGGGAGGGTTGTGAACACCGGGGAGCTGTTTTTT.